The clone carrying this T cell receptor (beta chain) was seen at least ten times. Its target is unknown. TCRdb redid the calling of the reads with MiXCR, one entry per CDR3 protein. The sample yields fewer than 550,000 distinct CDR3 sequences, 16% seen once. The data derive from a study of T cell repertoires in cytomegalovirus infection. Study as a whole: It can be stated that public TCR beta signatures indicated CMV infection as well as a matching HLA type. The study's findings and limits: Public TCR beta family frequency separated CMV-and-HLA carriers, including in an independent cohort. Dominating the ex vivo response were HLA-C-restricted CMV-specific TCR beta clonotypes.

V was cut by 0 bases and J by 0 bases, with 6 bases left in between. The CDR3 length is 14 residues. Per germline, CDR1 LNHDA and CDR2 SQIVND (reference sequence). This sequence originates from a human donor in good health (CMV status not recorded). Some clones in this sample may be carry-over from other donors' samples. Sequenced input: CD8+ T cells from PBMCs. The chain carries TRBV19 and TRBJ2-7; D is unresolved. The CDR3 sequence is CASSIDESSYEQYF. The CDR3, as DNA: TGTGCCAGTAGTATAGATGAGTCCTCCTACGAGCAGTACTTC.